The rows below give T cell receptor beta chains drawn from one sample of a study of T cell responses to AZD1222 COVID-19 vaccine. Sequencing was performed with immunoSEQ multiplex PCR; in TCRdb, only in-frame clones are kept and a portion is missing. The table shows fewer than 65,000 clones, with roughly 88% occurring only once. The sequenced sample was peripheral blood, obtained on day 0 of AZD1222 vaccination. The receptors were sampled from an adult in good health. Each CDR3 is given with its conserved first and last residue. Fields, in order: CDR3 length, J gene, clone size, D gene, V gene, CDR3 DNA, CDR3 protein. A D gene is named only where the DNA matches it firmly. Clone size is not always given. Where it is, it says once, few, many or a class for expanded clones.

15,TRBJ2-2,-,TRBD1,TRBV5-1,TGCGCCAGCAGCTTTAGACAGGGGTTCACCGGGGAGCTGTTTTTT,CASSFRQGFTGELFF
14,TRBJ1-2,-,-,TRBV24-1,TGTGCCACCAGTGACGGCCAGGGGTTGTATGGCTACACCTTC,CATSDGQGLYGYTF
16,TRBJ2-1,-,-,TRBV7-9,TGTGCCAGCAGCCCCACATGGCCCCCGGAAATCGATGAGCAGTTCTTC,CASSPTWPPEIDEQFF
15,TRBJ2-1,-,-,TRBV18,TGTGCCAGCTCACCGCAGAGTATGGGAGACAATGAGCAGTTCTTC,CASSPQSMGDNEQFF
17,TRBJ2-3,-,TRBD2,TRBV10-2,TGCGCCAGCAGTGAGCAAGCGGGAGTGGAATTTCCAGATACGCAGTATTTT,CASSEQAGVEFPDTQYF
12,TRBJ2-2,-,TRBD1,TRBV12-3/TRBV12-4,TGTGGGGGACAGGGGAGCACCGGGGAGCTGTTTTTT,CGGQGSTGELFF
13,TRBJ2-1,-,TRBD1,TRBV12-3/TRBV12-4,TGTGCCAGCAGTCTCCGACAGGGGAATGAGCAGTTCTTC,CASSLRQGNEQFF
15,TRBJ1-5,-,TRBD1,TRBV6-6,TGTGCCAGCAGTCGACAGGGAGGGTCTGGGCAGCCCCAGCATTTT,CASSRQGGSGQPQHF
14,TRBJ2-7,-,-,TRBV4-1,TGCGCCAGCAGCCAAGGGCCGATCTTCTACGAGCAGTACTTC,CASSQGPIFYEQYF
14,TRBJ1-1,-,-,TRBV5-5,TGTGCCAGCAGATCCGGGACGAACTTGGGTGAAGCTTTCTTT,CASRSGTNLGEAFF
16,TRBJ2-2,-,TRBD1,TRBV19,TGTGCCAGTAGGTTGGGACAGGCTTTTAACACCGGGGAGCTGTTTTTT,CASRLGQAFNTGELFF
15,TRBJ2-3,-,-,TRBV7-8,TGTGCCAGCAGTCTTCATGGGGCAGGGGCTGATACGCAGTATTTT,CASSLHGAGADTQYF
15,TRBJ1-5,-,TRBD1,TRBV19,TGTGCCAGTACTATACAGGGGGCTGGCAATCAGCCCCAGCATTTT,CASTIQGAGNQPQHF
14,TRBJ1-6,-,-,TRBV6-5,TGTGCCAGCAGTTACTCTTCCAGGGATTCACCCCTCCACTTT,CASSYSSRDSPLHF
16,TRBJ1-2,few,-,TRBV6-5,TGTGCCAGCAGTTACTCATCGGGGGGTGGCCTCTATGGCTACACCTTC,CASSYSSGGGLYGYTF
16,TRBJ1-5,-,-,TRBV19,TGTGCCAGTAGTTTCGGAGCAGTCGGGACAAATCAGCCCCAGCATTTT,CASSFGAVGTNQPQHF
15,TRBJ1-2,few,TRBD1,TRBV13,TGTGCCAGCAGCCAAGGGGACAGGGAAGTTGCTGGCTACACCTTC,CASSQGDREVAGYTF
16,TRBJ2-1,-,-,TRBV5-1,TGCGCCAGCAGCCCCAGGCCGGCAGGGGTCCACAATGAGCAGTTCTTC,CASSPRPAGVHNEQFF
13,TRBJ1-1,-,-,TRBV5-1,TGCGCCAGCAAAGAAACGATGAACACTGAAGCTTTCTTT,CASKETMNTEAFF
14,TRBJ1-3,-,-,TRBV11-3,TGTGCCAGCAGCGCAGGGTACTCTGGAAACACCATATATTTT,CASSAGYSGNTIYF
13,TRBJ1-4,-,TRBD1,TRBV27,TGTGCCAGCAGTCGGACAGGGGACGAAAAACTGTTTTTT,CASSRTGDEKLFF
16,TRBJ2-3,-,TRBD2,TRBV15,TGTGCCACCAGCAGAACCGGGAGGTCTAGGACAGATACGCAGTATTTT,CATSRTGRSRTDTQYF
13,TRBJ2-3,-,-,TRBV21-1,TGTACCCTAATAGCGGGTGGGGCAGATACGCAGTATTTT,CTLIAGGADTQYF
15,TRBJ1-1,-,-,TRBV6-2/TRBV6-3,TGTGCCAGCAGTTACACCAGAATTATGAACACTGAAGCTTTCTTT,CASSYTRIMNTEAFF
12,TRBJ2-1,-,-,TRBV6-5,TGTGCCAGCAGTTACTCGCGGGATTACGAGTTCTTC,CASSYSRDYEFF
14,TRBJ2-5,-,-,TRBV5-1,TGCGCCAGCAGCTTGTCAGGGTCCCCAGAGACCCAGTACTTC,CASSLSGSPETQYF
17,TRBJ2-6,-,-,TRBV3-1/TRBV3-2,TGTGCCAGCAGCCCCCCCCAACAGGGTCCTGGGGCCAACGTCCTGACTTTC,CASSPPQQGPGANVLTF
13,TRBJ1-1,-,-,TRBV6-5,TGTGCCAGTGCTGGGGACTTTTACACTGAAGCTTTCTTT,CASAGDFYTEAFF
14,TRBJ1-1,-,TRBD1,TRBV5-1,TGCGCCAGCAGCTTACAGGGGGGTAGCACTGAAGCTTTCTTT,CASSLQGGSTEAFF
14,TRBJ2-4,once,-,TRBV6-5,TGTGCCAGCAGCCCATCTAGCAGGAAGGGCATTCAGTACTTC,CASSPSSRKGIQYF
16,TRBJ1-5,-,-,TRBV25-1,TGTGCCAGCAGCTCAAAGTTTGATACTAGCAATCAGCCCCAGCATTTT,CASSSKFDTSNQPQHF
15,TRBJ2-7,-,TRBD2,TRBV5-4,TGTGCCAGCAGCACCGCGGGTAGCGGGGCTTACGAGCAGTACTTC,CASSTAGSGAYEQYF
17,TRBJ2-3,-,TRBD2,TRBV27,TGTGCCAGCAGTTCCCTAAAGACTAGCGGGATAACAGATACGCAGTATTTT,CASSSLKTSGITDTQYF
16,TRBJ1-1,-,TRBD1,TRBV11-2,TGTGCCAGCAGCTCGACAGGGGGCCGAACTAACACTGAAGCTTTCTTT,CASSSTGGRTNTEAFF
12,TRBJ2-1,-,-,TRBV7-3,TGTGCCAGCAGCTTAAGTCGGAATGAGCAGTTCTTC,CASSLSRNEQFF
16,TRBJ1-4,-,TRBD1,TRBV18,TGTGCCAGCTCACCACCGTTGACAGGGGAAGGGGAAAAACTGTTTTTT,CASSPPLTGEGEKLFF
13,TRBJ1-2,-,-,TRBV7-3,TGTGCCAGCAGCTTACGTGCAAATGATGGCTACACCTTC,CASSLRANDGYTF
13,TRBJ1-2,-,-,TRBV15,TGTGCCACCAGCAGAGATCAACAGGGCGGCTACACCTTC,CATSRDQQGGYTF
14,TRBJ2-7,once,TRBD1,TRBV7-9,TGTGCCAGCAGCTTAGTGGGACAGCTTGGTGAGCAGTACTTC,CASSLVGQLGEQYF
13,TRBJ2-7,-,-,TRBV28,TGTGCCAGCAGTTTGTGGGTATCCTACGAGCAGTACTTC,CASSLWVSYEQYF